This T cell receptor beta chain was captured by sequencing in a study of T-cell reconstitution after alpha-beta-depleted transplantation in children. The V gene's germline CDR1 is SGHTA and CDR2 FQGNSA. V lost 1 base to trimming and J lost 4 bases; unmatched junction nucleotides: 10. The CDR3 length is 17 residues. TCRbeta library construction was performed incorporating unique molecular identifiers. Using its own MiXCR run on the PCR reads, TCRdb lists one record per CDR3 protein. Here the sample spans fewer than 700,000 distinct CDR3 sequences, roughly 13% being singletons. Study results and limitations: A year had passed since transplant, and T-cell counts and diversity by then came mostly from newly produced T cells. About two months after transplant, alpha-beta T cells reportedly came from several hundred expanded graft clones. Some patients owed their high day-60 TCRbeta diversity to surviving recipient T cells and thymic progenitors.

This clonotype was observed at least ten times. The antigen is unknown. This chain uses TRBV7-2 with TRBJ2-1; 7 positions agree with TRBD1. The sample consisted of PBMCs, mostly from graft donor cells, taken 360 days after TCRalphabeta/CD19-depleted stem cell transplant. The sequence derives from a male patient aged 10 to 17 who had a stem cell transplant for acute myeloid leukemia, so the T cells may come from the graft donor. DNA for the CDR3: TGTGCCAGCAGCTTAGGACAGGGCTTGGGGGTTTACAATGAGCAGTTCTTC. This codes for CASSLGQGLGVYNEQFF.